This TCR beta chain was found in a study of T cell responses to AZD1222 COVID-19 vaccine. Study findings and constraints: Just a handful of AZD1222 recipients tested seropositive at baseline. Spike as a whole was targeted by vaccine-associated CD4 TCRs, dominant at 160-218 and 743-854. Epitopes outside B.1.351 and B.1.1.7 mutated regions reportedly drew nearly half of spike TCRs.

From germline, CDR1 is LNHDA and CDR2 SQIVND (reference sequence). V was clipped by 3 bases and J by 7 bases, with 13 bases between them. The CDR3 consists of 14 residues. Sequenced by immunoSEQ multiplex PCR; TCRdb stores in-frame clones only, minus some. This sample carries roughly 130,000 clones, over 85% of them seen once, and the ten largest clones take approximately 5.7%. A note on this clone: The target antigen is unknown.

This clonotype was obtained from an adult in good health. Sequencing used peripheral blood, obtained on day 0 of AZD1222 vaccination. The chain is built from TRBV19 and TRBJ2-1; D uncertain. The CDR3 DNA sequence: TGTGCCAGTAGTATCGACCCCCTTCGGAATGAGCAGTTCTTC. It is translated as CASSIDPLRNEQFF.